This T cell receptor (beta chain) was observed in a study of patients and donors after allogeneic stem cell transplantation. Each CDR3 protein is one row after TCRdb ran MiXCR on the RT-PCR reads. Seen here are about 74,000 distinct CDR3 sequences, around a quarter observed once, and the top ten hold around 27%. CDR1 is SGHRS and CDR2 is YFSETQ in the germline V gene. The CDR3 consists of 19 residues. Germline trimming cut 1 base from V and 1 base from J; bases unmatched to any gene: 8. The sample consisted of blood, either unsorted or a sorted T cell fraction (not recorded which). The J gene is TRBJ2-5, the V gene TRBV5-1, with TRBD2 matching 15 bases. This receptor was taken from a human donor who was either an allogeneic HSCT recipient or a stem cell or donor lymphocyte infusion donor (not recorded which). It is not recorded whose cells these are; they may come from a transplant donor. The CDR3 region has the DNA TGCGCCAGCAGCTTGAAAGCGGGACTAGCGGGGGGTCCCCAAGAGACCCAGTACTTC. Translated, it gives CASSLKAGLAGGPQETQYF. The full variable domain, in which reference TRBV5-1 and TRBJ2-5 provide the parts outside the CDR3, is KAGVTQTPRYLIKTRGQQVTLSCSPISGHRSVSWYQQTPGQGLQFLFEYFSETQRNKGNFPGRFSGRQFSNSRSEMNVSTLELGDSALYLCASSLKAGLAGGPQETQYFGPGTRLLVL.